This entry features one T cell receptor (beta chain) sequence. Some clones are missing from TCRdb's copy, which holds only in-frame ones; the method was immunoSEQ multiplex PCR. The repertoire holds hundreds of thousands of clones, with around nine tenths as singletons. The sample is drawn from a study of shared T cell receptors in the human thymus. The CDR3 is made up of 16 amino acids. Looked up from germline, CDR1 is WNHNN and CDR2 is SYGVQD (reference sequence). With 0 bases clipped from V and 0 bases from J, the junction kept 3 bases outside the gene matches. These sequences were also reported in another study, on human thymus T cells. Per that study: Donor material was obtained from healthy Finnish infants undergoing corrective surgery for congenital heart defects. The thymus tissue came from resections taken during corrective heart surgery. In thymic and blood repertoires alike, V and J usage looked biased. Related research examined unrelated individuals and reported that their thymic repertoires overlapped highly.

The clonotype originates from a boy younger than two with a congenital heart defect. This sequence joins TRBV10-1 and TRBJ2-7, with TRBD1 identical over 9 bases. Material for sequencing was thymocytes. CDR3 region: CASSESGQGSSYEQYF. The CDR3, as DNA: TGCGCCAGCAGTGAGTCCGGACAGGGGTCCTCCTACGAGCAGTACTTC.